This T cell receptor (beta chain) was retrieved from a study of metastatic and nonmetastatic thyroid tumors. Study as a whole: It was across blood and tumor or nodule tissue from malignant and benign thyroid patients that repertoires were compared.

After removal of 5 bases from V and 4 bases from J, the junction contained 5 bases not matched to a gene. This CDR3 is 15 amino acids long. Looked up from germline, CDR1 is SEHNR and CDR2 is FQNEAQ (reference sequence). Per the authors' pipeline: A classifier of distant metastasis in papillary thyroid cancer was built from CDR3 differences (across clinicopathological groups). TCRdb ran MiXCR on the PCR reads. None of the V and J calls come from the authors' own analysis; TCRdb made them. The sample includes 45,000 to 65,000 clones, 20% to 25% of them seen just once. Not a single patient had been given any form of treatment at any point before undergoing thyroid surgery. General study points: Within blood and tumor, benign nodules reportedly had significantly lower TCR beta diversity than malignant thyroid tumors did.

The sample holds many counts of this clone. The target antigen is unknown. The V and J genes are TRBV7-9 and TRBJ1-5, with TRBD1 matching 10 bases. This TCR derives from a female donor with papillary thyroid cancer or a benign thyroid nodule (not recorded which). Some clones in this sample may be carry-over from other donors' samples. The sequenced material came from blood. For the CDR3, the DNA is TGTGCCAGCAGCAAGGGACAGGGGCGGAATCAGCCCCAGCATTTT. It specifies CASSKGQGRNQPQHF.